The 20 T cell receptor beta chains reported below all come from one sample, sequenced in a study of cytomegalovirus exposure and HLA in healthy donors. Both 60 Vbeta primers and 13 Jbeta primers went into the PCR. TCRdb's table, derived via immunoSEQ multiplex PCR, lists solely in-frame clones and lacks some. The sample records roughly 130,000 clones, roughly four fifths being singletons. What was sequenced was PBMCs. The receptors originated from a male donor in good health and CMV-seropositive.

This rearrangement joins TRBV27 to TRBJ2-7, with 8 nucleotides matching TRBD1. This CDR3 is built from 14 residues. CDR1 and CDR2 from the germline V gene are MNHEY and SMNVEV (reference sequence). V was pared by 5 bases and J by 5 bases, with 8 bases of the junction left unmatched. The CDR3 DNA sequence: TGTGCCAGCAGTCAAGGACAGGGAGGCAACGAGCAGTACTTC. Its protein is CASSQGQGGNEQYF.

The rearrangement uses TRBV5-1 and TRBJ1-3, with D unresolved. The CDR3 has 12 amino acids. The germline CDR1 and CDR2 sequences are SGHRS and YFSETQ. Trimming pared 4 bases from V and 7 bases from J, leaving 9 bases between. The CDR3 spells CASSPTGNTIYF. DNA for the CDR3: TGCGCCAGCAGCCCTACCGGGAACACCATATATTTT.

This clone has a handful of counts. The J gene is TRBJ1-5, the V gene TRBV6-5, with 8 bases aligning to TRBD1. V was pared by 5 bases and J by 3 bases, with 6 bases of the junction left unmatched. The CDR3 is 15 residues long. Per germline, CDR1 MNHEY and CDR2 SVGAGI. CDR3 sequence (DNA): TGTGCCAGCAGTGCCCAGGGGGCGAACAATCAGCCCCAGCATTTT. Amino acid sequence: CASSAQGANNQPQHF.

The chain is built from TRBV19 and TRBJ1-1; 7 bases align to TRBD1. Germline values: CDR1 LNHDA, CDR2 SQIVND (reference sequence). This CDR3 spans 14 amino acids. Germline trimming cut 7 bases from V and 3 bases from J; bases unmatched to any gene: 8. DNA of the CDR3: TGTGCCAGTACCCCGGGAAGGGGGCACACTGAAGCTTTCTTT. This codes for CASTPGRGHTEAFF.

The chain couples TRBV4-2 to TRBJ2-7; D might be TRBD1 (5 bases). Trimming stripped 1 base from V and 3 bases from J, with 7 bases between. The CDR3 runs 13 residues. Germline V gene sequence: CDR1 LGHNA, CDR2 YNFKEQ. The CDR3 bases are TGTGCCAGCAGCCAAGGGGGCAGCTACGAGCAGTACTTC. It specifies CASSQGGSYEQYF.

V usage is TRBV9 and J usage is TRBJ2-2; D possibly corresponds to TRBD2 (5 bases). CDR3 length: 12 residues. The V gene's germline CDR1 is SGDLS and CDR2 YYNGEE. With 2 bases removed from V and 7 bases from J, the gap between germline ends came to 6 bases. The CDR3 DNA reads TGTGCCAGCAGCGTCGGGATCGGGGAGCTGTTTTTT. It is translated as CASSVGIGELFF.

The chain couples TRBV28 to TRBJ2-7; 7 bases align to TRBD2. The CDR3 spans 13 residues. After removal of 8 bases from V and 6 bases from J, the junction contained 10 bases not matched to a gene. Germline CDR1 reads MDHEN; CDR2 reads SYDVKM. DNA for the CDR3: TGTGCCAGCCGCATTGGGGGGGGTGGCGAGCAGTACTTC. Amino acid sequence: CASRIGGGGEQYF.

Concerning this clone: Other nucleotide sequences in the sample specify the same CDR3. The V and J genes are TRBV5-1 and TRBJ2-2; D possibly corresponds to TRBD1 (6 bases). CDR1 and CDR2 from the germline V gene are SGHRS and YFSETQ. V shed 2 bases and J shed 6 bases, with 14 bases lying between them. This CDR3 is built from 15 residues. The chain's CDR3 is CASSLSGDHPGELFF. CDR3 coding DNA: TGCGCCAGCAGCTTATCAGGGGATCACCCCGGGGAGCTGTTTTTT.

This clone was seen only once. The rearrangement links TRBV28 to TRBJ2-1; 11 bases match TRBD2. V shed 2 bases, J shed 10 bases, and the junction held 4 bases outside the gene matches. The length of the CDR3 is 14 residues. CDR1 and CDR2 from the germline V gene are MDHEN and SYDVKM. The CDR3 spells CASSLRTSGSEQFF. The CDR3 coding sequence is TGTGCCAGCAGTTTACGGACTAGCGGGTCCGAGCAGTTCTTC.

The rearrangement links TRBV5-6 to TRBJ2-7; D remains ambiguous. The CDR3 consists of 13 residues. Germline-derived CDR1 and CDR2 are SGHDT and YYEEEE. V lost 2 bases, J lost 2 bases, and 8 bases lay in between. The DNA for the CDR3 is TGTGCCAGCAGCTTCATGGCGGCCTACGAGCAGTACTTC. This sequence encodes CASSFMAAYEQYF.

The V and J genes are TRBV4-1 and TRBJ1-5; no definite D call. Germline CDR1 reads MGHRA; CDR2 reads YSYEKL. Trimming shortened V by 3 bases and J by 0 bases, and 9 bases separated the two germline ends. This CDR3 is 15 amino acids long. The DNA for the CDR3 is TGCGCCAGCAGCCAGACGGGGAATAGCAATCAGCCCCAGCATTTT. Its translation: CASSQTGNSNQPQHF.

Turning to this clone: This specimen includes other DNA sequences encoding the same CDR3. This chain's CDR3 is CASRLSGGTGTYEQYF. CDR3 sequence (DNA): TGTGCCAGCAGGCTTAGTGGGGGGACAGGAACCTACGAGCAGTACTTC. The V call is TRBV11-2, the J call TRBJ2-7; 8 positions agree with TRBD1. V dropped 6 bases and J dropped 2; count of bases not matched to a gene: 12. CDR1 and CDR2 from the germline V gene are SGHAT and FQNNGV. CDR3 length: 16 amino acids.

The rearrangement uses TRBV7-2 and TRBJ2-7, with D possibly TRBD1 on 5 matching bases. This CDR3 comprises 16 residues. CDR1 and CDR2 (germline): SGHTA, FQGNSA. Deletions cut 6 bases from V and 6 bases from J, with 24 bases between. This CDR3 is CASSIQLEGVLGEQYF. DNA of the CDR3: TGTGCCAGCAGTATCCAACTGGAAGGGGTCCTTGGCGAGCAGTACTTC.

A single count supports this clone. The J gene is TRBJ2-3, the V gene TRBV5-1; 14 bases align to TRBD2. Germline CDR1 SGHRS, CDR2 YFSETQ. CDR3 length: 17 residues. After removal of 4 bases from V and 6 bases from J, the junction contained 10 bases not matched to a gene. The CDR3 sequence is CASSTGTSGSLGDTQYF. The CDR3 DNA reads as TGCGCCAGCAGCACCGGGACTAGCGGGAGTCTAGGTGATACGCAGTATTTT.

This chain joins TRBV27 and TRBJ2-7, with a weak D call TRBD1 (5 bases). The V and J ends lost 6 bases and 2 bases respectively, with 14 bases between them. The germline V gene has CDR1 MNHEY and CDR2 SMNVEV (reference sequence). The CDR3 consists of 14 residues. The CDR3 protein is CASSLTAGTYEQYF. CDR3 coding DNA: TGTGCCAGCAGCTTAACAGCAGGGACCTACGAGCAGTACTTC.

In its sample, this clone was seen a few times. The genes are TRBV29-1 and TRBJ2-2; 10 bases fit TRBD2. CDR1 is SQVTM, CDR2 ANQGSEA, per germline. J lost 4 bases, V lost 6 bases, and 8 bases had no gene match. The CDR3 extends over 15 amino acids. In DNA form, the CDR3 reads TGCAGCGTGAGGAGGGCTAGCGGGAGCACCGGGGAGCTGTTTTTT. This gives the protein CSVRRASGSTGELFF.

The J gene is TRBJ1-1, the V gene TRBV7-3; 8 bases are shared with TRBD1. Germline V gene lookup returns CDR1 SGHTA and CDR2 FQGTGA. With 5 bases clipped from V and 3 bases from J, the junction kept 14 bases outside the gene matches. The CDR3 is 17 residues long. CDR3 protein: CASSPKGEGQVHTEAFF. In nucleotides, the CDR3 is TGTGCCAGCAGCCCGAAGGGGGAGGGACAGGTCCACACTGAAGCTTTCTTT.

V is TRBV30 and J is TRBJ2-4; D gene unclear. The CDR3 has 14 amino acids. The germline V gene encodes CDR1 GTSNPN and CDR2 SVGIG (reference sequence). V was trimmed by 4 bases and J by 0 bases, leaving 10 bases between them. Here the CDR3 reads CAWKEQLAKNIQYF. The CDR3 nucleotides read TGTGCCTGGAAGGAGCAGCTAGCCAAAAACATTCAGTACTTC.

This chain connects TRBV6-1 to TRBJ1-3, with a tentative D call TRBD1 (5 bases). The length of the CDR3 is 14 residues. Per the germline V gene, CDR1 is MNHNS and CDR2 is SASEGT. The V end lost 8 bases, the J end lost 3 bases, and 14 bases lay between the germline ends. Written as DNA, the CDR3 is TGTGCCAGCTCGGATGCCGGGGGTGGAAACACCATATATTTT. This translates into CASSDAGGGNTIYF.

Concerning this clone: An end of the junction differs from the germline gene, which may be a read error. The genes are TRBV7-9 and TRBJ2-7, with TRBD2 matching over 9 bases. CDR3 size: 15 residues. The germline V gene has CDR1 SEHNR and CDR2 FQNEAQ (reference sequence). In DNA, the CDR3 is TGTTCCAGCAGCTCCAGCGGGGGGCCCTCCTACGAGCAGTACTTC. This codes for CSSSSSGGPSYEQYF.